This TCR beta chain is drawn from a study of post-analysis software for immune sequencing data. The study, taken as a whole, reports: When patients were compared with controls, roughly five TRBV segments were more frequent, TRBV5-6, TRBV5-1 and TRBV20-1 among them.

Unmatched junction bases numbered 15, after V lost 6 bases and J lost 7 bases. The CDR3 is 16 amino acids. Unique molecular identifiers were present in the TCR beta cDNA libraries. MiXCR, applied by TCRdb to the PCR reads, yields one record per CDR3 protein. The data contain under 650,000 distinct CDR3 sequences, about 40% of them singletons. Worth noting for this clonotype: Its antigen is not known.

V usage is TRBV12-3 or TRBV12-4 and J usage is TRBJ2-1; 7 nucleotides line up with TRBD1. The specimen sequenced was blood. This sequence was found in a girl aged 10 to 17 with multiple sclerosis. CDR3 in amino acids: CASSRDSLPGRNEQFF. The CDR3 DNA is TGTGCCAGCAGCCGGGACAGCCTTCCAGGGAGAAATGAGCAGTTCTTC.